Following are 9 T cell receptor beta chains from one sample sequenced in a study of blood T cells in healthy people across ages. Alongside a J-beta primer mix, a sample-barcoded 5' primer served in a second PCR lasting 7 to 11 cycles. Via MiXCR, TCRdb re-called the 5' RACE reads, giving one row per CDR3 protein. The table has roughly 800,000 distinct CDR3 sequences, about 62% seen once. Sequences were obtained from blood. These receptors all stem from a man aged 25 to 45 in good health.

This clonotype was observed a handful of times. The CDR3 loop reads CASSPISGANVLTF. In DNA, the CDR3 is TGTGCCAGCAGCCCAATCTCTGGGGCCAACGTCCTGACTTTC. V gene TRBV3-1 combines with J gene TRBJ2-6; no definite D call. CDR1 is LGHDT and CDR2 is YNNKEL in the germline V gene (reference sequence). The length of the CDR3 is 14 residues. V lost 4 bases and J lost 0, with 4 bases in between.

This clonotype came up a few times. The V gene is TRBV6-6, the J gene TRBJ2-7; D could derive from TRBD1 or TRBD2 (7 bases each). Germline lookup yields CDR1 MNHNY and CDR2 SVGAGI (reference sequence). With 7 bases removed from V and 3 bases from J, the gap between germline ends came to 25 bases. CDR3 length: 17 residues. The CDR3 DNA follows: TGTGCCAGCACCCCAGGGGGGGCTCTCCCCACTGACTACGAGCAGTACTTC. Translated, it gives CASTPGGALPTDYEQYF.

The rearrangement uses TRBV5-6 and TRBJ2-7; D unclear. The end of the DNA is better explained by TRBJ2-5, so the J call may be wrong. The CDR3 totals 16 residues. CDR1 is SGHDT and CDR2 is YYEEEE in the germline V gene. The CDR3 loop reads CASSLGTGPHRETQYF. The CDR3 region has the DNA TGTGCCAGCAGCTTGGGTACCGGGCCTCACCGGGAGACCCAGTACTTC.

The V gene is TRBV30, the J gene TRBJ2-4; TRBD1 aligns across 7 bases. With the DNA end fitting TRBJ2-7 better, the J assignment may be wrong. This CDR3 spans 13 amino acids. CDR1 is GTSNPN and CDR2 is SVGIG in the germline V gene (reference sequence). The CDR3 nucleotides are TGTGCCTGGCGAACACAGGGGTCCTACGAGCAGTACTTC. Amino acid sequence: CAWRTQGSYEQYF.

V gene TRBV11-1 combines with J gene TRBJ2-6; 7 bases are shared with TRBD1. V gave up 5 bases and J gave up 0 bases; unmatched junction bases: 19. The CDR3 contains 21 residues. Germline V gene sequence: CDR1 SGHAT, CDR2 FQDESV (reference sequence). CDR3: CASSLRGFSGTVNSGANVLTF. The CDR3 DNA reads TGTGCCAGCAGCCTCCGTGGGTTTTCCGGGACAGTCAACTCTGGGGCCAACGTCCTGACTTTC.

The V call is TRBV20-1, the J call TRBJ2-5, with 7 bases lining up with TRBD2. The end of the DNA fits TRBJ2-7 better, so the J call may be wrong. The CDR3 sequence is 14 residues long. Germline lookup yields CDR1 DFQATT and CDR2 SNEGSKA (reference sequence). CDR3 nucleotide sequence: TGCAGTGCCCCCCCACTAGCGAGCTTCGGCGAGCAGTACTTC. Its protein is CSAPPLASFGEQYF.

This clonotype was recorded a few times. The gene calls are TRBV5-1 and TRBJ2-1; TRBD2 aligns across 8 bases. The CDR3 runs 17 residues. Germline V gene sequence: CDR1 SGHRS, CDR2 YFSETQ. V shed 4 bases and J 2 bases; nucleotides not matched to a gene: 11. Here the CDR3 DNA reads TGCGCCAGCAGCCGGACCCTAGCGGGTGGCGCCTACAATGAGCAGTTCTTC. Translating it yields CASSRTLAGGAYNEQFF.

V usage is TRBV13 and J usage is TRBJ2-3; D gene ambiguous. Trimming pared 3 bases from V and 5 bases from J, leaving 6 bases between. CDR1 and CDR2 from the germline V gene are PRHDT and FYEKMQ (reference sequence). This CDR3 is built from 12 residues. The CDR3 DNA follows: TGTGCCAGCAGCTTCGTGGTAGATACGCAGTATTTT. Residues: CASSFVVDTQYF.

This clonotype was seen a few times. The rearrangement links TRBV7-9 to TRBJ1-5; perhaps TRBD1 as D (5 bases). The length of the CDR3 is 14 residues. CDR1 SEHNR and CDR2 FQNEAQ come from the germline V gene (reference sequence). Trimming took 3 bases from V and 5 from J, leaving 11 bases between them. In DNA, the CDR3 is TGTGCCAGCAGCTTTTCCCAGGGCGATCAGCCCCAGCATTTT. It encodes CASSFSQGDQPQHF.